The source of this T cell receptor (beta chain) is a study of human T cells and chemical hapten exposure. Library construction involved attaching unique molecular identifiers to individual cDNA molecules, which allowed quantitative, reproducible TCR counting. In the source study's methods: TCRs per sample had a median of around 100,000 and ranged from about 23,224 to 700,000. TCRdb reprocessed the reads via MiXCR and lists one record per CDR3 protein. TCRdb, not the authors, supplied the V and J calls. Of around 120,000 distinct CDR3 sequences in the sample, 8.5% were seen once. This CDR3 has 13 residues. With 8 bases clipped from V and 4 bases from J, the junction kept 7 bases outside the gene matches. Sequencing started from total RNA isolated from unfractionated whole blood.

The source is a human donor in good health. Some clones in this sample may be carry-over from other donors' samples. V gene TRBV12-3 or TRBV12-4 combines with J gene TRBJ1-1, with TRBD1 matching 7 bases. The sample taken for sequencing was whole blood. CDR3 coding DNA: TGTGCCAGCCTCACAGGGGCGGGCACTGAAGCTTTCTTT. It yields the protein CASLTGAGTEAFF.